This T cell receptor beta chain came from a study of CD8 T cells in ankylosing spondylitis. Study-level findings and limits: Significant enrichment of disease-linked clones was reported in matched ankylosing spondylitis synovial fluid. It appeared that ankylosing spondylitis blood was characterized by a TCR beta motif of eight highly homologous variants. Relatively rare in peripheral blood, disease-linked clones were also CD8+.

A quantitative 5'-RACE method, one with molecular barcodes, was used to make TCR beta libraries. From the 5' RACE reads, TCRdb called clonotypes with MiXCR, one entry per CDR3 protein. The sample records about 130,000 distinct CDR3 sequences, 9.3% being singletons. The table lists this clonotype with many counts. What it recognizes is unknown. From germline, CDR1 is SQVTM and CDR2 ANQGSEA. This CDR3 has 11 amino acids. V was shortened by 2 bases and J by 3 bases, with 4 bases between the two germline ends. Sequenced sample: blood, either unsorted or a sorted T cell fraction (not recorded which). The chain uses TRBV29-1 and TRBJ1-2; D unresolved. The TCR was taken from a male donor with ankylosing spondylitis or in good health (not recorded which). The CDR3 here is CSVELDYGYTF. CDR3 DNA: TGCAGCGTTGAATTGGACTATGGCTACACCTTC.